This T cell receptor beta chain was retrieved from a study of T cells after yellow fever vaccination. Study-wide findings and caveats: Weaker, the secondary response peaked sooner, at day 5 versus 15. The booster saw the reappearance of most primary-vaccination clones (96% CD4, around 88% CD8).

For this clonotype: Its antigen remains unidentified.

A universal primer site and UMIs were added as TCR cDNA was made by 5'RACE template switching. MiXCR, applied by TCRdb to the 5' RACE reads, yields one record per CDR3 protein. The sample records 170,000 or so distinct CDR3 sequences, 5.5% to 7.5% being singletons. The CDR3 is 11 residues long. V was shortened by 6 bases and J by 7 bases, with 10 bases between the two germline ends. Germline CDR1 PRHDT, CDR2 FYEKMQ (reference sequence). The chain combines TRBV13 with TRBJ2-7; D is unclear. The material was CD4+ T cells sorted from PBMCs, obtained on the day of the first yellow fever vaccination. The TCR sequence derives from a man aged 18 to 30 who received the YFV17D yellow fever vaccine. In nucleotides, the CDR3 is TGTGCCAGCAGGCGAATGGGTGAGCAGTACTTC. Protein product: CASRRMGEQYF.